The T cell receptor beta chain under discussion was sequenced for a study of blood T cell repertoires in COVID-19. Study summary: From T cells, B-cell-depleted T cells, or PBMCs came the material, which was cDNA or gDNA.

Authors' processing steps: Amplification of reference gene primers was used by the study to estimate nucleated cell counts. The method was immunoSEQ multiplex PCR; TCRdb's version includes in-frame clones alone and lacks a portion of them. Clone size and V and J calls were adopted from that table, with D and trimming inferred from the DNA. The data contain some 220,000 clones, 84% of them seen just once; the ten biggest clones take up around 9.5%. Germline V gene data show CDR1 as MGHRA and CDR2 as YSYEKL. The CDR3 has 15 amino acids. Trimming shortened V by 0 bases and J by 4 bases, and 12 bases separated the two germline ends.

Sequences were obtained from peripheral blood. The sequence was collected from a man aged 45-65 years with active or convalescent COVID-19. The chain has TRBV4-1 and TRBJ2-5; D not resolved. CDR3 bases: TGCGCCAGCAGCCAAGACGGTCAGGTTCCAGAGACCCAGTACTTC. Translating gives CASSQDGQVPETQYF.